The clone carrying this T cell receptor beta chain was seen ten or more times. This entry comes from a study of blood T cell repertoires in COVID-19. The overall study: T cells, B-cell-depleted T cells, or PBMCs provided the cDNA or gDNA that served as material.

Produced via immunoSEQ multiplex PCR; TCRdb's table is partial and in-frame only. The sample has around 250,000 clones, 84% seen once. This receptor was identified in a human donor in a cohort sampled during active COVID-19. Sequences were obtained from peripheral blood.

The CDR3 protein is CASTLGGTSGIHEQFF. The CDR3 DNA sequence: TGCGCCAGCACCCTAGGGGGGACTAGCGGGATCCATGAGCAGTTCTTC. This rearrangement joins TRBV5-1 to TRBJ2-1, with 13 bases identical to TRBD2. The CDR3 loop spans 16 amino acids. Per the germline V gene, CDR1 is SGHRS and CDR2 is YFSETQ. Trimming took 6 bases from V and 8 from J; bases not matched to a gene: 11. The whole variable domain, filled in from reference TRBV5-1 and TRBJ2-1, reads KAGVTQTPRYLIKTRGQQVTLSCSPISGHRSVSWYQQTPGQGLQFLFEYFSETQRNKGNFPGRFSGRQFSNSRSEMNVSTLELGDSALYLCASTLGGTSGIHEQFFGPGTRLTVL.